This T cell receptor beta chain originates from a study of human thymus T cells. Findings and limits, study-wide: Related studies found that unrelated individuals share highly overlapping thymic repertoires.

Corrective cardiac surgery supplied the resected thymus tissue. Some clones are missing from TCRdb's copy, which holds only in-frame ones; the method was immunoSEQ multiplex PCR. Of 86,000 or so clones listed, nearly 98% were seen once; the top ten hold 0.031%. Turning to this clone: What it binds is not known.

The receptor was isolated from a boy less than two years old with a congenital heart defect but otherwise immunologically healthy. The sequencing sample was made of thymus tissue.

CDR3 coding DNA: TGTGCCAGCAGTTTAGAGTGGGGCTCTGGAAACACCATATATTTT. Encoded protein: CASSLEWGSGNTIYF. The rearrangement joins TRBV27 to TRBJ1-3; no firm D call. V was pared by 2 bases and J by 0 bases, with 8 bases between. The CDR3 sequence is 15 residues long. Looked up from germline, CDR1 is MNHEY and CDR2 is SMNVEV (reference sequence).